The source of this T cell receptor (beta chain) is a study of T cells in Graves' hyperthyroidism and ophthalmopathy. For the study at large: Staff took peripheral blood when the initial diagnosis was made, before any treatment began.

Researchers amplified the TCR beta CDR3 regions from RNA transcripts. HTBI primers were used for first-round RT-PCR of the TCR CDR3. One entry per CDR3 protein, called by TCRdb with MiXCR from the multiplex PCR reads. The table records hundreds of thousands of distinct CDR3 sequences, approximately 40% of them present only once. Germline V gene data show CDR1 as LGHNA and CDR2 as YSLEER. This CDR3 has 14 amino acids. V was pared by 2 bases and J by 4 bases, with 11 bases between. The study excluded patients with uncontrolled infection, other autoimmune disease, pregnancy or lactation. As for this clonotype: The antigen is unknown.

General observations from the study: Ophthalmopathy got predicted by the model a median about 6.5 months before its onset.

This chain joins TRBV4-3 and TRBJ1-1; TRBD1 is a possible D gene (5 bases). This receptor was taken from a man aged 18 to 29 with Graves' hyperthyroidism. Sequencing input: blood. CDR3 region: CASSQSRVGTEAFF. The CDR3 nucleotides read TGCGCCAGCAGCCAATCCAGGGTGGGCACTGAAGCTTTCTTT.